A selection of T cell receptor beta chains follows, all from one sample in a study of response to subunit inactivated influenza vaccine. TCRdb fed the RT-PCR reads into MiXCR, producing one record per CDR3 protein. The repertoire holds 550,000 to 800,000 distinct CDR3 sequences, with approximately 15% as singletons. The sequencing here drew on PBMCs from blood, taken roughly 2 weeks before vaccination. The origin of the receptors is a man aged 50 to 60 who received an inactivated influenza vaccine. Each CDR3 is given with its conserved first and last residue. A D gene is named only where the DNA matches it firmly. Clone size is not always given. Where it is, it says once, few, many or a class for expanded clones.

>TRBJ2-3|NA|TRBV7-2|TRBD2
CASSLFRGRVSDTQYF
TGTGCCAGCAGCTTATTCCGCGGGAGGGTCTCAGATACGCAGTATTTT
>TRBJ2-2|many|TRBV28|NA
CASSSIWIGQGHTGELFF
TGTGCCAGCAGTTCAATCTGGATAGGGCAGGGCCACACCGGGGAGCTGTTTTTT
>TRBJ2-3|NA|TRBV12-3/TRBV12-4|TRBD1
CASSPGQGVTDTQYF
TGTGCCAGCAGCCCGGGACAGGGGGTGACAGATACGCAGTATTTT
>TRBJ2-2|many|TRBV6-6|NA
CASSYQATGELFF
TGTGCCAGCAGTTACCAGGCAACCGGGGAGCTGTTTTTT
>TRBJ1-1|few|TRBV14|NA
CASSAYRNTEAFF
TGTGCCAGCAGCGCATACAGGAACACTGAAGCTTTCTTT
>TRBJ2-3|NA|TRBV20-1|NA
CSARVVGARTDTQYF
TGCAGTGCCCGGGTGGTGGGGGCTCGCACAGATACGCAGTATTTT
>TRBJ2-1|NA|TRBV28|NA
CASSSSGGNWYNEQFF
TGTGCCAGCAGTTCTTCTGGCGGGAACTGGTACAATGAGCAGTTCTTC
>TRBJ2-6|NA|TRBV20-1|NA
CSALQGHAGANVLTF
TGCAGTGCACTACAGGGTCATGCAGGGGCCAACGTCCTGACTTTC
>TRBJ1-2|NA|TRBV12-3/TRBV12-4|NA
CASRRNTQSYGYTF
TGTGCCAGCAGGAGGAATACACAGTCCTATGGCTACACCTTC
>TRBJ2-7|few|TRBV6-2/TRBV6-3|TRBD2
CASSPLPQTSLSYEQYF
TGTGCCAGCAGTCCCCTCCCTCAGACTAGCCTCTCCTACGAGCAGTACTTC
>TRBJ1-5|NA|TRBV12-3/TRBV12-4|TRBD1
CASRPTGGISNQPQHF
TGTGCCAGCAGACCAACAGGGGGCATCAGCAATCAGCCCCAGCATTTT
>TRBJ2-4|NA|TRBV28|NA
CASSQGPLTGNIQYF
TGTGCCAGCAGCCAGGGACCTCTTACGGGAAACATTCAGTACTTC
>TRBJ2-1|many|TRBV5-6|NA
CASSSDLYNEQFF
TGTGCCAGCAGCTCGGACCTGTACAATGAGCAGTTCTTC
>TRBJ2-4|few|TRBV4-1|TRBD2
CASSLAGGLDIQYF
TGCGCCAGCAGCCTAGCGGGGGGGCTGGACATTCAGTACTTC
>TRBJ1-3|few|TRBV5-6|NA
CASSLGNRHPGNTIYF
TGTGCCAGCAGCTTGGGAAATCGCCACCCTGGAAACACCATATATTTT
>TRBJ1-6|few|TRBV6-1|NA
CASSRRMEGNSPLHF
TGTGCCAGCAGCCGTCGGATGGAGGGTAATTCACCCCTCCACTTT
>TRBJ1-1|many|TRBV12-3/TRBV12-4|NA
CASSLGNQNTEAFF
TGTGCCAGCAGTTTGGGGAACCAGAACACTGAAGCTTTCTTT
>TRBJ2-3|many|TRBV10-3|NA
CAISVEAETSTDTQYF
TGTGCCATCAGTGTTGAAGCGGAAACTAGCACAGATACGCAGTATTTT
>TRBJ2-5|NA|TRBV11-2|TRBD2
CASKTIISGLKETQYF
TGTGCCAGCAAAACAATCATTAGCGGGCTTAAAGAGACCCAGTACTTC
>TRBJ2-7|NA|TRBV7-2|NA
CASSLNGGPYEQYF
TGTGCCAGCAGCTTAAACGGCGGACCCTACGAGCAGTACTTC
>TRBJ2-2|once|TRBV28|TRBD1
CASSQMDRTTGELFF
TGTGCCAGCAGTCAGATGGACAGGACCACCGGGGAGCTGTTTTTT
>TRBJ2-2|few|TRBV6-1|NA
CASSPLPQQVELFF
TGTGCCAGCAGTCCCCTCCCCCAACAGGTGGAGCTGTTTTTT
>TRBJ2-7|many|TRBV20-1|NA
CSAAGTQDYEQYF
TGCAGTGCCGCCGGGACACAAGACTACGAGCAGTACTTC
>TRBJ2-1|NA|TRBV20-1|TRBD2
CSASHLARGGHYNEQFF
TGCAGTGCTAGCCACCTCGCTCGGGGGGGACACTACAATGAGCAGTTCTTC
>TRBJ2-7|NA|TRBV2|TRBD2
CASRAGSGYEQYF
TGTGCCAGCAGAGCGGGATCTGGCTACGAGCAGTACTTC
>TRBJ2-1|NA|TRBV5-6|NA
CASTYFGRSYNEQFF
TGTGCCAGCACCTATTTCGGGCGCTCCTACAATGAGCAGTTCTTC
>TRBJ2-1|once|TRBV27|TRBD1
CTSSSGTGGGNEQFF
TGTACCAGCAGTTCCGGGACAGGGGGCGGCAATGAGCAGTTCTTC
>TRBJ2-3|NA|TRBV5-1|TRBD1
CASSWDRNTDTQYF
TGCGCCAGCAGCTGGGACAGGAATACAGATACGCAGTATTTT
>TRBJ2-1|NA|TRBV28|TRBD2
CTFSLVSGVLAGVFEQFF
TGTACCTTCAGTTTAGTCTCTGGTGTTTTAGCGGGAGTTTTCGAGCAGTTCTTC
>TRBJ1-4|NA|TRBV11-2|NA
CASSAARGAWEKLFF
TGTGCCAGCAGCGCGGCTCGGGGAGCGTGGGAAAAACTGTTTTTT
>TRBJ1-2|few|TRBV2|NA
CASSGSLTYTF
TGTGCCAGCAGTGGGTCTCTCACCTACACCTTC